Presented here are 4 T cell receptor beta chains from one specimen sequenced in a study of CD8+ T cells in alopecia areata. Isolated RNA was reverse transcribed into cDNA used as the sequencing template. Repertoires were generated with immunoSEQ multiplex PCR, while TCRdb's copy carries only in-frame clones and drops some. The data contain 100,000 to 120,000 clones, 50% to 60% of them seen just once; the ten biggest clones take up around 25%. Source material: NKG2D-low CD8+ T cells sorted from blood. All receptors come from a human donor with alopecia areata.

This clone was counted only a few times. The chain combines TRBV2 with TRBJ1-5; D unresolved. Looked up from germline, CDR1 is SNHLY and CDR2 is FYNNEI. V lost 0 bases, J lost 2 bases, and 8 bases lay in between. The CDR3 runs to 15 residues. In DNA, the CDR3 is TGTGCCAGCAGTGAAGCTGGGGTTGGCAATCAGCCCCAGCATTTT. Translated, it gives CASSEAGVGNQPQHF.

In its sample, this clone was seen a few times. V and J are TRBV6-6 and TRBJ2-5, with 13 bases identical to TRBD2. V lost 4 bases and J lost 8; bases outside the gene matches: 10. This CDR3 is 16 amino acids long. CDR1 is MNHNY and CDR2 is SVGAGI in the germline V gene (reference sequence). DNA for the CDR3: TGTGCCAGCAGTTTACTAGCGGGAGGGCCGTCACGAACCCAGTACTTC. This sequence encodes CASSLLAGGPSRTQYF.

This chain's CDR3 is CASAGQAYSNQPQHF. CDR3 in DNA: TGTGCTAGTGCTGGACAGGCGTATAGCAATCAGCCCCAGCATTTT. This chain uses TRBV12-5 with TRBJ1-5, with 7 bases that match TRBD1. The trim removed 7 bases at V and 0 bases at J, leaving 6 bases unmatched. This CDR3 contains 15 residues. Germline V CDR1 and CDR2: LGHNT, FRNRAP. The entire variable domain, with the rest obtained from reference TRBV12-5 and TRBJ1-5, is as follows: DARVTQTPRHKVTEMGQEVTMRCQPILGHNTVFWYRQTMMQGLELLAYFRNRAPLDDSGMPKDRFSAEMPDATLATLKIQPSEPRDSAVYFCASAGQAYSNQPQHFGDGTRLSIL.

V usage is TRBV7-6 and J usage is TRBJ2-7, with TRBD1 matching 7 bases. V gave up 4 bases and J gave up 3 bases; unmatched junction bases: 6. CDR1 is SGHVS and CDR2 is FNYEAQ in the germline V gene. The CDR3 is 14 amino acids. CDR3 region: CASSSGQAFYEQYF. The CDR3 DNA is TGTGCCAGCAGCTCTGGACAGGCCTTCTACGAGCAGTACTTC.